The TCR beta chain described here comes from a study of cytomegalovirus exposure and HLA in healthy donors. 60 Vbeta and 13 Jbeta primers were used in PCR. Repertoires were generated with immunoSEQ multiplex PCR, while TCRdb's copy carries only in-frame clones and drops some. The sample has some 160,000 clones; roughly 90% are singletons. Broader study findings: DRB1 showed the most TCR associations and HLA-C the fewest in a later analysis, as rates varied by HLA locus. Some TCR beta chains (about 170 of them) were listed as cytomegalovirus-associated. What a later analysis reportedly showed was that an Asian-associated ancestry cluster had fewer N-insertions than the roughly 700-donor mean.

As for this clone: The target antigen is unknown.

CDR1 is SGHDT, CDR2 YYEEEE, per germline. This CDR3 region has 11 residues. V gave up 3 bases and J gave up 5 bases, with 5 bases separating them. Sample: PBMCs. The chain employs TRBV5-6 and TRBJ1-2; D remains unclear. This receptor was taken from a woman under 30 in good health and CMV-seronegative. CDR3 sequence: CASSYLYGYTF. The CDR3 region has the DNA TGTGCCAGCAGCTACTTATATGGCTACACCTTC.